These 32 T cell receptor beta chains share one sample of origin, sequenced in a study of blood T cell repertoires in COVID-19. The protocol was immunoSEQ multiplex PCR, while the TCRdb copy is restricted to in-frame clones and leaves out a portion. The data hold about 73,000 clones, with 83% observed a single time. Sequenced input: peripheral blood. These receptors were taken from a woman aged 55-70 years with acute or convalescent COVID-19.

The J gene is TRBJ1-5, the V gene TRBV19, with D possibly matching TRBD1 (5 bases). CDR1 is LNHDA and CDR2 is SQIVND in the germline V gene (reference sequence). This CDR3 has 13 residues. V was clipped by 3 bases and J by 5 bases, with 8 bases between them. The CDR3 here is CASSMGGDQPQHF. The DNA of the CDR3 is TGTGCCAGTAGTATGGGGGGGGATCAGCCCCAGCATTTT.

The chain employs TRBV30 and TRBJ2-2; 7 positions match TRBD2. V shed 4 bases and J 4 bases; nucleotides not matched to a gene: 12. This CDR3 has 16 residues. Per germline, CDR1 GTSNPN and CDR2 SVGIG (reference sequence). CDR3 bases: TGTGCCTGGATATCTAGGGAGCGGGGCCTCACCGGGGAGCTGTTTTTT. This encodes CAWISRERGLTGELFF.

The V and J genes are TRBV30 and TRBJ1-2; possible D gene TRBD1, 5 bases. Trimming shortened V by 0 bases and J by 8 bases, and 13 bases separated the two germline ends. The CDR3 runs to 13 residues. Germline-derived CDR1 and CDR2 are GTSNPN and SVGIG (reference sequence). Here the CDR3 DNA reads TGTGCCTGGAGTGTACAAGGGGCGGGGGGCTACACCTTC. This gives the protein CAWSVQGAGGYTF.

This clone was seen only once. The CDR3 is CATSDRRTNYGYTF. CDR3 coding DNA: TGTGCCACCAGTGACAGGCGTACTAACTATGGCTACACCTTC. The chain couples TRBV24-1 to TRBJ1-2; D gene ambiguous. The CDR3 runs to 14 residues. Trimming stripped 4 bases from V and 0 bases from J, with 8 bases between. CDR1 KGHDR and CDR2 SFDVKD come from the germline V gene.

V is TRBV6-5 and J is TRBJ1-6, with TRBD1 matching over 8 bases. The CDR3 extends over 15 amino acids. The ends lost 2 bases at V and 9 bases at J; junction bases unmatched: 6. In germline, CDR1 is MNHEY, CDR2 SVGAGI. The CDR3 DNA is TGTGCCAGCAGTTACGGTGGAACAGGGGGTTCACCCCTCCACTTT. It is translated as CASSYGGTGGSPLHF.

CDR3 coding DNA: TGTGCCTCGGAACCGAGGGGAAACACCATATATTTT. This encodes CASEPRGNTIYF. This chain joins TRBV30 and TRBJ1-3; D is unresolved. Between the trimmed V and J ends, which lost 7 bases and 4 bases, there was a span of 11 bases. Germline V gives CDR1 GTSNPN, CDR2 SVGIG (reference sequence). CDR3 size: 12 residues.

This clone was seen once. This sequence joins TRBV19 and TRBJ2-1; 7 bases agree with TRBD1. Per germline, CDR1 LNHDA and CDR2 SQIVND (reference sequence). This CDR3 contains 16 residues. V was clipped by 1 base and J by 2 bases; unmatched bases: 5. CDR3 DNA: TGTGCCAGTAGTATAGTGGCAGGGGGACCCTACAATGAGCAGTTCTTC. It yields the protein CASSIVAGGPYNEQFF. Using reference TRBV19 and TRBJ2-1 for the parts outside the CDR3, the full variable domain is DGGITQSPKYLFRKEGQNVTLSCEQNLNHDAMYWYRQDPGQGLRLIYYSQIVNDFQKGDIAEGYSVSREKKESFPLTVTSAQKNPTAFYLCASSIVAGGPYNEQFFGPGTRLTVL.

This chain links TRBV24-1 with TRBJ1-6; a weak D match, TRBD1 (6 bases). Deletions cut 5 bases from V and 7 bases from J, with 14 bases between. The CDR3 runs to 15 residues. CDR1 is KGHDR, CDR2 SFDVKD, per germline. CDR3 DNA sequence: TGTGCCACCAGTGGTTCCGGGACAAACAATTCACCCCTCCACTTT. Its protein is CATSGSGTNNSPLHF.

The gene calls are TRBV5-6 and TRBJ2-2, with a weak D call TRBD1 (5 bases). CDR3 size: 15 residues. Germline assignment: CDR1 SGHDT and CDR2 YYEEEE. Deletions cut 2 bases from V and 5 bases from J, with 13 bases between. The CDR3 DNA sequence: TGTGCCAGCAGCTTACTCCAGCGACAGACCGGGGAGCTGTTTTTT. Protein sequence: CASSLLQRQTGELFF. The full variable domain, its missing parts supplied by reference TRBV5-6 and TRBJ2-2, is DAGVTQSPTHLIKTRGQQVTLRCSPKSGHDTVSWYQQALGQGPQFIFQYYEEEERQRGNFPDRFSGHQFPNYSSELNVNALLLGDSALYLCASSLLQRQTGELFFGEGSRLTVL.

The genes are TRBV15 and TRBJ2-2, with D possibly matching TRBD2 (6 bases). The CDR3 is 16 amino acids. Trimming took 0 bases from V and 7 from J, leaving 15 bases between them. In germline, CDR1 is LNHNV, CDR2 YYDKDF (reference sequence). The CDR3 loop reads CATSRDQGLIGGELFF. The CDR3 DNA is TGTGCCACCAGCAGAGATCAGGGACTCATCGGCGGGGAGCTGTTTTTT.

This clone was detected ten times or more. The same CDR3 is also encoded by other DNA sequences in this sample. The chain carries TRBV10-1 and TRBJ2-2; 8 nucleotides line up with TRBD1. Germline lookup yields CDR1 WNHNN and CDR2 SYGVQD (reference sequence). The CDR3 runs 14 residues. The J segment lost 4 bases and the V segment lost 2 bases, leaving 0 bases of the junction unmatched. CDR3 sequence reads: CASSETGGTGELFF. The CDR3 nucleotides are TGCGCCAGCAGTGAGACAGGGGGCACCGGGGAGCTGTTTTTT.

J is TRBJ1-2 and V is TRBV12-3 or TRBV12-4; 7 positions match TRBD1. This CDR3 has 11 amino acids. This chain's CDR3 is CASGQAWGYTF. CDR3 DNA: TGTGCTTCTGGACAGGCCTGGGGCTACACCTTC.

The chain links TRBV19 to TRBJ2-5; a weak D match, TRBD2 (7 bases). Germline V gene lookup returns CDR1 LNHDA and CDR2 SQIVND (reference sequence). This CDR3 spans 14 amino acids. V gave up 5 bases and J gave up 2 bases, with 12 bases separating them. The CDR3, as DNA: TGTGCCAGTAGTGGGGGGAGGGGGCAAGAGACCCAGTACTTC. Residues: CASSGGRGQETQYF.

The chain couples TRBV5-6 to TRBJ1-2, with TRBD1 matching over 8 bases. Germline V gene sequence: CDR1 SGHDT, CDR2 YYEEEE. V dropped 3 bases and J dropped 2; count of bases not matched to a gene: 6. This CDR3 has 15 amino acids. CDR3 protein: CASSSWTGMNYGYTF. The CDR3 DNA reads TGTGCCAGCAGCTCATGGACAGGGATGAACTATGGCTACACCTTC.

In its sample, this clone was seen a few times. The genes are TRBV6-1 and TRBJ2-7; the match to TRBD2 covers 8 bases. Germline V gene data show CDR1 as MNHNS and CDR2 as SASEGT. With 1 base clipped from V and 7 bases from J, the junction kept 9 bases outside the gene matches. The CDR3 spans 15 residues. CDR3 residues: CASSEVAGGTKEQYF. The CDR3 DNA is TGTGCCAGCAGTGAAGTGGCGGGGGGCACGAAGGAGCAGTACTTC.

The rearrangement joins TRBV6-1 to TRBJ1-5; 7 bases align to TRBD1. The CDR3 runs to 15 residues. From germline, CDR1 is MNHNS and CDR2 SASEGT. V trimming: 2 bases; J trimming: 1 base; junction bases outside the gene matches: 2. The CDR3 coding sequence is TGTGCCAGCAGTGAAATGGGACAGAGCAATCAGCCCCAGCATTTT. It specifies CASSEMGQSNQPQHF.

This clone occurred once. The V call is TRBV10-1, the J call TRBJ1-1; 8 bases agree with TRBD1. Germline values: CDR1 WNHNN, CDR2 SYGVQD (reference sequence). V lost 4 bases to trimming and J lost 7 bases; unmatched junction nucleotides: 8. CDR3 size: 14 residues. CDR3 nucleotide sequence: TGCGCCAGCAGTGCAACACAGGGGGTTGGTGAAGCTTTCTTT. Amino acids: CASSATQGVGEAFF.

The chain couples TRBV5-1 to TRBJ2-3; 10 bases map to TRBD2. The CDR3 totals 15 residues. Germline V CDR1 and CDR2: SGHRS, YFSETQ. V shed 0 bases and J 6 bases; nucleotides not matched to a gene: 4. CDR3 loop: CASSLDLAGVDTQYF. The CDR3 DNA sequence: TGCGCCAGCAGCTTGGATCTAGCGGGGGTTGATACGCAGTATTTT.

This chain connects TRBV11-2 to TRBJ1-2; unclear D gene. The length of the CDR3 is 12 residues. Germline V gene sequence: CDR1 SGHAT, CDR2 FQNNGV. Trimming removed 4 bases at V and 14 bases at J, with 17 bases between. The CDR3 DNA sequence: TGTGCCAGCAGCTCCCTTAGACAAGCTTCTACCTTC. This sequence encodes CASSSLRQASTF.

This clone has just one count. The rearrangement uses TRBV6-5 and TRBJ1-2, with 7 bases that match TRBD1. CDR1 and CDR2 from the germline V gene are MNHEY and SVGAGI. Germline trimming cut 8 bases from V and 1 base from J; bases unmatched to any gene: 4. The CDR3 is made up of 13 amino acids. The DNA for the CDR3 is TGTGCCAGCTCCGACAGGGATAACTATGGCTACACCTTC. Protein: CASSDRDNYGYTF.

Remarks on this clone: At the DNA level, this CDR3 is encoded by other sequences in the same sample as well. This chain connects TRBV24-1 to TRBJ1-5; 9 bases match TRBD1. The length of the CDR3 is 15 residues. The trim removed 4 bases at V and 4 bases at J, leaving 4 bases unmatched. Germline V CDR1 and CDR2: KGHDR, SFDVKD. The chain's CDR3 is CATSEGQGINQPQHF. In nucleotides, the CDR3 is TGTGCCACCAGTGAGGGACAGGGAATTAATCAGCCCCAGCATTTT.

The V call is TRBV19, the J call TRBJ1-5; 10 nucleotides align to TRBD1. The length of the CDR3 is 18 residues. Germline assignment: CDR1 LNHDA and CDR2 SQIVND (reference sequence). The trim removed 6 bases at V and 2 bases at J, leaving 13 bases unmatched. Here the CDR3 reads CASSGDQDRGPGNQPQHF. CDR3 bases: TGTGCCAGTAGCGGGGACCAAGACAGGGGGCCGGGCAATCAGCCCCAGCATTTT.

The chain links TRBV6-2 or TRBV6-3 to TRBJ1-5; D remains unclear. V was cut by 3 bases and J by 3 bases, with 12 bases left in between. This CDR3 is built from 15 residues. Germline CDR1 and CDR2: MNHEY and SVGEGT. The CDR3 loop is CASSYTSRFNQPQHF. The CDR3, as DNA: TGTGCCAGCAGTTATACGAGCCGGTTCAATCAGCCCCAGCATTTT.

The J gene is TRBJ1-4, the V gene TRBV7-9, with 9 bases aligning to TRBD1. The germline V gene has CDR1 SEHNR and CDR2 FQNEAQ (reference sequence). This CDR3 is 16 amino acids long. J was trimmed by 10 bases and V by 5 bases; bases with no gene match: 14. CDR3 bases: TGTGCCAGCAGCAGGTCGGGACAGGGCGGTTCGGGAAAACTGTTTTTT. Translation gives CASSRSGQGGSGKLFF.

The chain combines TRBV5-1 with TRBJ1-1, with D maybe TRBD1 (6 bases). The V end was cut by 2 bases, the J end by 6 bases, with 20 bases between. The CDR3 spans 16 residues. Germline loops: CDR1 SGHRS, CDR2 YFSETQ. Here the CDR3 DNA reads TGCGCCAGCAGCTTTCCCGGGGGAGGGGGATCGCCTGAAGCTTTCTTT. It encodes CASSFPGGGGSPEAFF.

The V gene is TRBV30, the J gene TRBJ1-2, with a possible D match to TRBD1 (6 bases). Germline V CDR1 and CDR2: GTSNPN, SVGIG (reference sequence). The CDR3 contains 15 residues. V lost 0 bases and J lost 3, with 14 bases in between. In DNA, the CDR3 is TGTGCCTGGAGTGTACATACAGGGTTGTACTATGGCTACACCTTC. As protein: CAWSVHTGLYYGYTF.

The V and J genes are TRBV9 and TRBJ2-3; TRBD1 agrees at 7 bases. The CDR3 is 15 residues long. Germline values: CDR1 SGDLS, CDR2 YYNGEE. Trimming took 0 bases from V and 6 from J; bases not matched to a gene: 7. CDR3 DNA: TGTGCCAGCAGCGTAGGACAGGGCAGTTATGATACGCAGTATTTT. This codes for CASSVGQGSYDTQYF.

This chain uses TRBV11-2 with TRBJ2-1; a possible D gene is TRBD2 (6 bases). The CDR3 runs to 17 residues. Trimming stripped 6 bases from V and 5 bases from J, with 23 bases between. CDR1 is SGHAT, CDR2 FQNNGV, per germline. CDR3 sequence reads: CASRLPERGTRDNEQFF. CDR3 DNA sequence: TGTGCCAGCAGACTACCCGAACGGGGGACGAGGGACAATGAGCAGTTCTTC.

J is TRBJ2-1 and V is TRBV10-3, with D perhaps matching TRBD2 (6 bases). Germline CDR1 ENHRY, CDR2 SYGVKD. V was clipped by 9 bases and J by 0 bases, with 21 bases between them. The CDR3 contains 17 residues. The CDR3 bases are TGTGCCATTGGTGGGGGGATAGCGTCCAGCTCCTACAATGAGCAGTTCTTC. It is translated as CAIGGGIASSSYNEQFF.

The chain joins TRBV5-1 to TRBJ1-2, with D perhaps matching TRBD1 (6 bases). V gave up 6 bases and J gave up 6 bases, with 21 bases separating them. The length of the CDR3 is 15 residues. Germline CDR1 SGHRS, CDR2 YFSETQ. CDR3 loop: CASTWDKGGRDGYTF. DNA of the CDR3: TGCGCCAGCACCTGGGATAAGGGGGGGCGCGATGGCTACACCTTC.

The rearrangement links TRBV29-1 to TRBJ2-6; TRBD1 agrees at 7 bases. Per germline, CDR1 SQVTM and CDR2 ANQGSEA. This CDR3 is built from 14 residues. The trim removed 5 bases at V and 2 bases at J, leaving 3 bases unmatched. The CDR3 region is CSVKQGAGANVLTF. CDR3 nucleotides: TGCAGCGTTAAGCAGGGGGCTGGGGCCAACGTCCTGACTTTC. The full variable domain, with the rest looked up from reference TRBV29-1 and TRBJ2-6, is SAVISQKPSRDICQRGTSLTIQCQVDSQVTMMFWYRQQPGQSLTLIATANQGSEATYESGFVIDKFPISRPNLTFSTLTVSNMSPEDSSIYLCSVKQGAGANVLTFGAGSRLTVL.

The chain recombines TRBV19 with TRBJ1-1; 7 bases match TRBD1. The J segment lost 1 base and the V segment lost 8 bases, leaving 10 bases of the junction unmatched. This CDR3 comprises 15 residues. CDR1 LNHDA and CDR2 SQIVND come from the germline V gene (reference sequence). In nucleotides, the CDR3 is TGTGCCAGTTGCCCTCGAACAGGGGCGAACACTGAAGCTTTCTTT. Translating it yields CASCPRTGANTEAFF.